This passage covers 10 T cell receptor beta chains from one sample sequenced in a study of long-term antiretroviral therapy in people with HIV. Researchers ran immunoSEQ v3.0 at survey level. Only in-frame clones appear in the TCRdb table, and some are missing; sequencing was by immunoSEQ multiplex PCR. The sample has tens of thousands of clones, 85% to 90% seen once. Sequencing used unsorted PBMCs, obtained approximately 4.5 years after starting antiretroviral therapy. Every receptor here comes from a man younger than 40 with HIV.

This clone was counted once. The CDR3 DNA sequence: TGTGCCAGTAGTATGGTTGGGGAAATCGCTGAAGCTTTCTTT. Its protein is CASSMVGEIAEAFF. The chain recombines TRBV19 with TRBJ1-1; D unclear. The CDR3 is made up of 14 amino acids. Germline CDR1 reads LNHDA; CDR2 reads SQIVND (reference sequence). With 3 bases removed from V and 6 bases from J, the gap between germline ends came to 14 bases.

The chain carries TRBV5-6 and TRBJ2-7, with no clear D. With 4 bases removed from V and 3 bases from J, the gap between germline ends came to 14 bases. Germline V gene lookup returns CDR1 SGHDT and CDR2 YYEEEE. The CDR3 is 14 residues long. The DNA of the CDR3 is TGTGCCAGCAGCGTCGTCTCTCCAGACTACGAGCAGTACTTC. Translation gives CASSVVSPDYEQYF.

This clone occurred once. The chain carries TRBV6-5 and TRBJ2-7; 8 positions match TRBD2. The CDR3 runs to 15 residues. Germline V gives CDR1 MNHEY, CDR2 SVGAGI. The V and J ends lost 2 bases and 3 bases, in that order; junction bases with no gene match: 6. The CDR3, as DNA: TGTGCCAGCAGTTACCTATCGGGAGGGGGCTACGAGCAGTACTTC. This codes for CASSYLSGGGYEQYF.

This chain joins TRBV29-1 and TRBJ2-2; possible D gene TRBD2, 6 bases. The CDR3 consists of 13 residues. V was pared by 6 bases and J by 5 bases, with 13 bases between. Germline assignment: CDR1 SQVTM and CDR2 ANQGSEA. The CDR3 reads CSVRGGGTGELFF. As DNA, the CDR3 is TGCAGCGTGAGGGGAGGAGGGACCGGGGAGCTGTTTTTT.

This CDR3 reads CASSPRDTSWSPLHF. In DNA, the CDR3 is TGTGCCAGCAGCCCCCGGGACACAAGTTGGTCACCCCTCCACTTT. The V call is TRBV14, the J call TRBJ1-6; TRBD1 is a possible D gene (6 bases). Germline V CDR1 and CDR2: SGHDN, FVKESK. The CDR3 has 15 residues. V was pared by 4 bases and J by 10 bases, with 17 bases between.

The gene calls are TRBV5-1 and TRBJ1-1; unclear D gene. V was cut by 3 bases and J by 4 bases, with 16 bases left in between. The germline V gene has CDR1 SGHRS and CDR2 YFSETQ. The CDR3 is made up of 15 amino acids. The CDR3 protein is CASSYQIAGSTEAFF. The CDR3 DNA follows: TGCGCCAGCAGCTATCAGATCGCCGGGAGCACTGAAGCTTTCTTT. The full variable domain, its missing parts supplied by reference TRBV5-1 and TRBJ1-1, is KAGVTQTPRYLIKTRGQQVTLSCSPISGHRSVSWYQQTPGQGLQFLFEYFSETQRNKGNFPGRFSGRQFSNSRSEMNVSTLELGDSALYLCASSYQIAGSTEAFFGQGTRLTVV.

The V and J genes are TRBV7-9 and TRBJ2-1, with a possible D match to TRBD2 (5 bases). CDR3 length: 15 residues. The V and J ends lost 1 base and 9 bases respectively, with 16 bases between them. CDR1 is SEHNR and CDR2 is FQNEAQ in the germline V gene (reference sequence). CDR3: CASSLGGRLSGEQFF. The DNA of the CDR3 is TGTGCCAGCAGCTTAGGAGGGAGACTCTCGGGTGAGCAGTTCTTC.

This rearrangement joins TRBV19 to TRBJ1-6; D might be TRBD1 (6 bases). This CDR3 is built from 18 residues. The germline V gene has CDR1 LNHDA and CDR2 SQIVND (reference sequence). V was trimmed by 3 bases and J by 0 bases, leaving 15 bases between them. CDR3 residues: CASSILGQTSSYNSPLHF. CDR3 in DNA: TGTGCCAGTAGTATTCTCGGACAGACGAGCTCCTATAATTCACCCCTCCACTTT. Full variable domain (outside the CDR3, taken from reference TRBV19 and TRBJ1-6): DGGITQSPKYLFRKEGQNVTLSCEQNLNHDAMYWYRQDPGQGLRLIYYSQIVNDFQKGDIAEGYSVSREKKESFPLTVTSAQKNPTAFYLCASSILGQTSSYNSPLHFGNGTRLTVT.

The chain joins TRBV19 to TRBJ2-5; the match to TRBD2 covers 7 bases. V was pared by 6 bases and J by 10 bases, with 11 bases of the junction left unmatched. The CDR3 consists of 13 residues. Germline assignment: CDR1 LNHDA and CDR2 SQIVND (reference sequence). The CDR3 DNA reads TGTGCCAGTAGCCTGACTAGCTCTCATATCCAGTACTTC. Translating gives CASSLTSSHIQYF. The whole variable domain, remainder taken from reference TRBV19 and TRBJ2-5, is DGGITQSPKYLFRKEGQNVTLSCEQNLNHDAMYWYRQDPGQGLRLIYYSQIVNDFQKGDIAEGYSVSREKKESFPLTVTSAQKNPTAFYLCASSLTSSHIQYFGPGTRLLVL.

The genes are TRBV6-1 and TRBJ2-7, with TRBD1 identical over 9 bases. J lost 4 bases, V lost 4 bases, and 8 bases had no gene match. From germline, CDR1 is MNHNS and CDR2 SASEGT. The CDR3 runs to 15 residues. The DNA of the CDR3 is TGTGCCAGCAGTGGCCGGGACAGGGCCCCATACGAGCAGTACTTC. Protein: CASSGRDRAPYEQYF.